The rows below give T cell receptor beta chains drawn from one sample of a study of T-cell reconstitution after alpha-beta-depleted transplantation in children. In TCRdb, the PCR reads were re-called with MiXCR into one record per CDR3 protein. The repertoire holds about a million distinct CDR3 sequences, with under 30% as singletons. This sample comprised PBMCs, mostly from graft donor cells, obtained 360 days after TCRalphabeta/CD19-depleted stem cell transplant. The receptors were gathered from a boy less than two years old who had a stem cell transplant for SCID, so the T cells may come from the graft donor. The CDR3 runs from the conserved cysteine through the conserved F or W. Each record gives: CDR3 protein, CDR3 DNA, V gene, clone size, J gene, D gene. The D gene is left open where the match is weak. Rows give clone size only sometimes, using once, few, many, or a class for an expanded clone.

CDR3aa: CASSPGGTLDPTDTQYF
CDR3nt: TGTGCCAGCTCACCAGGGGGGACACTCGACCCCACAGATACGCAGTATTTT
v_gene: TRBV18
abundance: -
j_gene: TRBJ2-3
d_gene: -

CDR3aa: CASSSRDRQTSGANVLTF
CDR3nt: TGTGCCAGCAGCTCTCGGGACAGGCAGACCTCTGGGGCCAACGTCCTGACTTTC
v_gene: TRBV6-2/TRBV6-3
abundance: -
j_gene: TRBJ2-6
d_gene: TRBD1

CDR3aa: CASSLRQGVAEQYF
CDR3nt: TGTGCCAGCAGTTTGCGACAGGGGGTGGCCGAGCAGTACTTC
v_gene: TRBV27
abundance: few
j_gene: TRBJ2-7
d_gene: TRBD1

CDR3aa: CASSLGAGFGYTF
CDR3nt: TGTGCCAGCAGTTTAGGTGCCGGCTTCGGCTACACCTTC
v_gene: TRBV12-3/TRBV12-4
abundance: -
j_gene: TRBJ1-2
d_gene: -

CDR3aa: CASGQRGSGTQYF
CDR3nt: TGCGCCAGCGGGCAGAGGGGGTCGGGAACGCAGTATTTT
v_gene: TRBV5-1
abundance: few
j_gene: TRBJ2-3
d_gene: -

CDR3aa: CSARIDGRVNHPQHF
CDR3nt: TGCAGTGCTCGAATCGACGGGCGGGTCAATCACCCCCAGCATTTT
v_gene: TRBV20-1
abundance: -
j_gene: TRBJ1-5
d_gene: -

CDR3aa: CASSEVGTASGYTF
CDR3nt: TGTGCCAGCAGTGAAGTCGGGACGGCCTCCGGCTACACCTTC
v_gene: TRBV2
abundance: few
j_gene: TRBJ1-2
d_gene: -

CDR3aa: CASSLAGRGVTDTQYF
CDR3nt: TGCGCCAGCAGCTTGGCCGGCAGGGGAGTTACAGATACGCAGTATTTT
v_gene: TRBV5-1
abundance: -
j_gene: TRBJ2-3
d_gene: -

CDR3aa: CSGGTFNEQFF
CDR3nt: TGCAGCGGTGGGACTTTCAATGAGCAGTTCTTC
v_gene: TRBV29-1
abundance: once
j_gene: TRBJ2-1
d_gene: -

CDR3aa: CASSESRGRQGKSGDTQYF
CDR3nt: TGCGCCAGCAGTGAGTCAAGGGGTCGGCAGGGGAAGTCAGGAGATACGCAGTATTTT
v_gene: TRBV10-1
abundance: -
j_gene: TRBJ2-3
d_gene: -

CDR3aa: CASSSSAYTGRLPYEQYF
CDR3nt: TGTGCCAGCAGTTCCTCTGCCTACACAGGGCGCCTGCCTTACGAGCAGTACTTC
v_gene: TRBV28
abundance: few
j_gene: TRBJ2-7
d_gene: -

CDR3aa: CASSTQGALGNQPQHF
CDR3nt: TGTGCCAGCAGTACCCAGGGGGCCCTAGGCAATCAGCCCCAGCATTTT
v_gene: TRBV12-3/TRBV12-4
abundance: -
j_gene: TRBJ1-5
d_gene: TRBD1

CDR3aa: CASAAGPGGSYEQYF
CDR3nt: TGTGCCAGCGCGGCCGGGCCCGGAGGCTCCTACGAGCAGTACTTC
v_gene: TRBV28
abundance: few
j_gene: TRBJ2-7
d_gene: -

CDR3aa: CASSLRDVGYGYTF
CDR3nt: TGCGCCAGCAGCTTGCGGGACGTGGGCTATGGCTACACCTTC
v_gene: TRBV5-1
abundance: -
j_gene: TRBJ1-2
d_gene: -

CDR3aa: CSVVSGPRETQYF
CDR3nt: TGCAGCGTTGTGAGCGGCCCGAGGGAGACCCAGTACTTC
v_gene: TRBV29-1
abundance: -
j_gene: TRBJ2-5
d_gene: -

CDR3aa: CASSPGQGREKLFF
CDR3nt: TGTGCCAGCAGCCCGGGACAGGGGAGGGAAAAACTGTTTTTT
v_gene: TRBV5-1
abundance: many
j_gene: TRBJ1-4
d_gene: TRBD1

CDR3aa: CSVQGAEAFF
CDR3nt: TGCAGCGTGCAGGGGGCTGAAGCTTTCTTT
v_gene: TRBV29-1
abundance: -
j_gene: TRBJ1-1
d_gene: TRBD1

CDR3aa: CASSLLVSGTEAFF
CDR3nt: TGCGCCAGCAGCCTCCTGGTTTCGGGGACTGAAGCTTTCTTT
v_gene: TRBV5-1
abundance: once
j_gene: TRBJ1-1
d_gene: -

CDR3aa: CSARVPGGREQPQHF
CDR3nt: TGCAGTGCTAGAGTCCCCGGGGGCAGGGAGCAGCCCCAGCATTTT
v_gene: TRBV20-1
abundance: few
j_gene: TRBJ1-5
d_gene: -

CDR3aa: CASSYDGYNSPLHF
CDR3nt: TGTGCCAGCAGTTACGACGGTTATAATTCACCCCTCCACTTT
v_gene: TRBV6-5
abundance: -
j_gene: TRBJ1-6
d_gene: -

CDR3aa: CASSHGYRAPDTQYF
CDR3nt: TGTGCCAGCAGCCATGGCTACAGGGCCCCAGATACGCAGTATTTT
v_gene: TRBV7-3
abundance: few
j_gene: TRBJ2-3
d_gene: -

CDR3aa: CSASGGTWNTEAFF
CDR3nt: TGCAGTGCCTCAGGGGGGACATGGAACACTGAAGCTTTCTTT
v_gene: TRBV20-1
abundance: -
j_gene: TRBJ1-1
d_gene: TRBD1

CDR3aa: CASSLPWGIDEQFF
CDR3nt: TGTGCCAGCAGCCTACCGTGGGGTATCGATGAGCAGTTCTTC
v_gene: TRBV5-5
abundance: -
j_gene: TRBJ2-1
d_gene: -

CDR3aa: CASSSGELSTEAFF
CDR3nt: TGTGCCAGCAGCTCAGGCGAGTTATCCACCGAAGCTTTCTTT
v_gene: TRBV5-6
abundance: few
j_gene: TRBJ1-1
d_gene: -

CDR3aa: CSQQGGTGELFF
CDR3nt: TGCAGCCAACAAGGGGGCACCGGGGAGCTGTTTTTT
v_gene: TRBV20-1
abundance: once
j_gene: TRBJ2-2
d_gene: -

CDR3aa: CSASIAGGHADTQYF
CDR3nt: TGCAGTGCTAGTATAGCGGGGGGGCATGCAGATACGCAGTATTTT
v_gene: TRBV20-1
abundance: -
j_gene: TRBJ2-3
d_gene: TRBD2